The clone carrying this TCR beta chain was observed at least ten times. What it binds is not known. The CDR3 end is not reached by the read, which stops 3 residues before it; the germline J gene fills it in. The data belong to a study of T cell clonality in common variable immunodeficiency. Study conclusions and caveats: Compared with controls, CVID subjects had fewer shared TCRbeta clones. TCRbeta clonality was increased in CVID versus healthy controls.

Donors gave roughly 5 to 9 ml heparinized peripheral whole blood. Produced via immunoSEQ multiplex PCR; TCRdb's table is partial and in-frame only. The repertoire has about 81,000 clones, none seen only once; the ten largest take approximately 0.8%. Trimming removed 4 bases at V and 6 bases at J, with 17 bases between. This CDR3 has 15 amino acids. Germline loops: CDR1 SGDLS, CDR2 YYNGEE. The sequence was collected from a person aged 18-70 years in good health. The J gene is TRBJ2-1, the V gene TRBV9, with D perhaps matching TRBD2 (5 bases). Sequences were obtained from peripheral blood mononuclear cells. CDR3 region: CASSPPHAGGNEQFF. The sequenced CDR3 bases are TGTGCCAGCAGCCCCCCACACGCGGGTGGCAATGAG.